Each of the 4 T cell receptor beta chains below was sequenced from the same sample in a study of blood T cell repertoires in COVID-19. This table comes from immunoSEQ multiplex PCR, and its TCRdb copy is limited to in-frame clones, with some not included. Altogether 90,000 to 150,000 clones are present, about four fifths being singletons, with the ten largest covering about an eighth. The sequencing input was peripheral blood. The receptors shown here come from a human donor in a cohort sampled during active COVID-19.

This clone was picked up a small number of times. The chain uses TRBV5-4 and TRBJ1-6; TRBD1 matches 9 bases. The CDR3 totals 16 residues. V lost 4 bases to trimming and J lost 8 bases; unmatched junction nucleotides: 10. Germline CDR1 and CDR2: SGHNT and YYREEE (reference sequence). DNA for the CDR3: TGTGCCAGCAGCCCTACCGGGACAGGGTACGATTCACCCCTCCACTTT. This codes for CASSPTGTGYDSPLHF. The complete variable domain, with remaining parts taken from reference TRBV5-4 and TRBJ1-6, reads ETGVTQSPTHLIKTRGQQVTLRCSSQSGHNTVSWYQQALGQGPQFIFQYYREEENGRGNFPPRFSGLQFPNYSSELNVNALELDDSALYLCASSPTGTGYDSPLHFGNGTRLTVT.

The gene calls are TRBV28 and TRBJ2-7; D might be TRBD2 (7 bases). CDR1 and CDR2 from the germline V gene are MDHEN and SYDVKM. Trimming stripped 5 bases from V and 0 bases from J, with 11 bases between. CDR3 length: 14 amino acids. CDR3 sequence reads: CASSRGGSSYEQYF. CDR3 in DNA: TGTGCCAGCAGTAGGGGGGGGTCCTCCTACGAGCAGTACTTC.

The chain uses TRBV27 and TRBJ2-7; 9 bases are a match to TRBD2. Germline V gives CDR1 MNHEY, CDR2 SMNVEV (reference sequence). Germline trimming cut 6 bases from V and 5 bases from J; bases unmatched to any gene: 8. The CDR3 contains 14 residues. CDR3 region: CASSLRSSGDEQYF. The DNA for the CDR3 is TGTGCCAGCAGCCTGCGGTCTAGCGGGGACGAGCAGTACTTC.

The J gene is TRBJ1-5, the V gene TRBV27, with 9 bases matching TRBD1. V lost 7 bases and J lost 3; bases outside the gene matches: 10. Germline values: CDR1 MNHEY, CDR2 SMNVEV (reference sequence). The CDR3 extends over 16 amino acids. The CDR3 reads CASTPEGTGYNQPQHF. The DNA of the CDR3 is TGTGCCAGCACCCCCGAGGGGACAGGGTACAATCAGCCCCAGCATTTT.